This T cell receptor (beta chain) was sequenced for a study of T cells in Graves' hyperthyroidism and ophthalmopathy. Germline CDR1 reads SGHRS; CDR2 reads YFSETQ. The germline V and J ends were trimmed by 4 bases and 5 bases, with 12 bases remaining between them. CDR3 length equals 13 residues. Amplified TCR beta CDR3 regions derived from RNA transcripts. HTBI primers drove first-round RT-PCR of the TCR CDR3. Each CDR3 protein is one row after TCRdb ran MiXCR on the multiplex PCR reads. The sample lists about 460,000 distinct CDR3 sequences; about 20% were seen once. V and J are TRBV5-1 and TRBJ2-5, with a possible D match to TRBD2 (5 bases). The receptor comes from a woman in her 70s with Graves' ophthalmopathy. Material for sequencing was blood. In nucleotides, the CDR3 is TGCGCCAGCAGCCTCGGGAACCGGGAGACCCAGTACTTC. Amino acids: CASSLGNRETQYF.